This T cell receptor beta chain was sequenced in a study of T-cell reconstitution after alpha-beta-depleted transplantation in children (dated by TCRdb to 2015 to 2016). Notes on the research overall: Using TCR repertoire profiling, the study quantitatively followed how T-cell immune reconstitution unfolded in children after TCRalphabeta/CD19-depleted allogeneic hematopoietic cell transplantation.

The sample's treatment or condition label, in plain terms: allogeneic hematopoietic cell transplantation with graft depleted of TCRalphabeta T cells and CD19 B cells. TCRalphabeta/CD19-depleted allogeneic hematopoietic cell grafts were given to the transplant recipients, all of whom were children. The germline V gene provides CDR1 SGHTA and CDR2 FQGNSA. Measured from the cysteine to the phenylalanine, the CDR3 is 15 residues long. Of all the DNA, just the CDR3 is kept, 45 bases in frame from base 1. Germline trimming amounts to 6 bases on V and 5 bases on J, with 9 as the count of junction bases outside the gene matches. This clonotype has more than one count but fewer than ten. Its antigen remains undetermined. No base quality information exists; no much larger clone differs at one position. Library preparation was by PCR. The run used an Illumina HiSeq 2500. Molecular barcoding was employed in the preparation of TCR libraries, with unique molecular identifiers being used to normalize TCRbeta repertoire quantification. TCRdb reworked the public reads: Q25 trimming with fastp, MiXCR clone assembly, productive beta chains retained. Every distinct CDR3 protein forms one entry, paired with its most common genes and DNA. The sample table shows 200,000 to 250,000 distinct CDR3 sequences, and roughly 8.3% are seen once. The leading ten clones occupy approximately 34% of the sample.

The full study reports these points: In some patients, high TCRbeta diversity at day 60 was attributed to recipient T cells and intrathymic progenitors that had survived conditioning. About two months after transplant, the apparently early recovery of alphabetaT-cell counts reportedly depended on just several hundred clones that had expanded rapidly and came from non-depleted graft cells. Over the following months the frequencies of hyperexpanded clones went down, and after one year T-cell counts and TCRbeta diversity were mostly credited to newly produced T cells.

This TCR was recovered from a male patient between 2 and 10 years old who had a stem cell transplant for acute myeloid leukemia, so the T cells may come from the graft donor. Recombination connected TRBV7-2 to TRBJ2-1; the junction holds 8 bases that match TRBD2. Material: PBMCs, mostly from graft donor cells, obtained 360 days after TCRalphabeta/CD19-depleted stem cell transplant. The nucleotides are TGTGCCAGCAGACCAAGCGGGAGCCCCCACAATGAGCAGTTCTTC. Translated, this gives CASRPSGSPHNEQFF.